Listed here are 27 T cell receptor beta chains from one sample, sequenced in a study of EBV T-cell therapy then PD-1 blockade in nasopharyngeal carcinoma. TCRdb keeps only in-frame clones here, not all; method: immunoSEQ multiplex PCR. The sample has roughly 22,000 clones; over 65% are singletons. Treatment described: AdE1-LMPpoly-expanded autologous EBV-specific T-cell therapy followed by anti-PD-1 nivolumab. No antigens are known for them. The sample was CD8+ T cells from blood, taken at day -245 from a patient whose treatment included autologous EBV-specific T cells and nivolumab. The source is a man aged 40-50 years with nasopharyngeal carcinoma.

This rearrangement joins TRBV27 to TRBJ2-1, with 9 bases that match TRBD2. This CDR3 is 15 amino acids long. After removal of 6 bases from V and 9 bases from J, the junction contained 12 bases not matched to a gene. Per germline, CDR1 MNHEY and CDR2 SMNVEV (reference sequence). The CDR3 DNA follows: TGTGCCAGCAGGCAAGCGGGGGGCCCCTTCGGTGAGCAGTTCTTC. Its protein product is CASRQAGGPFGEQFF.

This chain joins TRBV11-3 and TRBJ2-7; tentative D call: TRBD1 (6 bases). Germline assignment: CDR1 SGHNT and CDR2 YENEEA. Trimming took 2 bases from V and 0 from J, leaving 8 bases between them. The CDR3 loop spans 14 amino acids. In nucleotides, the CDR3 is TGTGCCAGCAGCTTAAGGGACATCTCCTACGAGCAGTACTTC. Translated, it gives CASSLRDISYEQYF.

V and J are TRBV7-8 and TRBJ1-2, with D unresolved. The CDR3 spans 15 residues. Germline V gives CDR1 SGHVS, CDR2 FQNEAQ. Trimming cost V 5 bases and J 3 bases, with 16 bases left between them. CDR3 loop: CASSRLLSPDYGYTF. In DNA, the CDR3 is TGTGCCAGCAGCCGCTTGTTGAGCCCTGACTATGGCTACACCTTC.

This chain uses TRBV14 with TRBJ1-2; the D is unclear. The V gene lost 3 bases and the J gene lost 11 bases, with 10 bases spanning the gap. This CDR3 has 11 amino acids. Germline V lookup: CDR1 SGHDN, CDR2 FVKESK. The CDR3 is CASSQGPLYTF. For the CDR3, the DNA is TGTGCCAGCAGCCAGGGTCCCCTTTACACCTTC.

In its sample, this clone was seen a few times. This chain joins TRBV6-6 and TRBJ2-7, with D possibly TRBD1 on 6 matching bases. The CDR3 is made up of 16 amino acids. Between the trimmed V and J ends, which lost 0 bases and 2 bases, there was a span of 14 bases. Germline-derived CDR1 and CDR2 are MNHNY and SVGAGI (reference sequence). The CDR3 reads CASSYSRQGPTYEQYF. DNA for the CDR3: TGTGCCAGCAGTTACTCGAGGCAGGGGCCCACCTACGAGCAGTACTTC.

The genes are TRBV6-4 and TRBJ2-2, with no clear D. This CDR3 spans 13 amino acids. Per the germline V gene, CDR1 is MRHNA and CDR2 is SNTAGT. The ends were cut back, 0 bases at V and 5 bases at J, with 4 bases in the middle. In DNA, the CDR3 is TGTGCCAGCAGTGACTCGGAGACCGGGGAGCTGTTTTTT. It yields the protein CASSDSETGELFF.

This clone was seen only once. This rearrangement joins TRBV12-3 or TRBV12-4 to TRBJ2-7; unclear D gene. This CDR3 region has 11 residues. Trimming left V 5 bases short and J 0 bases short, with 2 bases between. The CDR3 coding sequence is TGTGCCAGCAGTATCTCCTACGAGCAGTACTTC. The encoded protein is CASSISYEQYF.

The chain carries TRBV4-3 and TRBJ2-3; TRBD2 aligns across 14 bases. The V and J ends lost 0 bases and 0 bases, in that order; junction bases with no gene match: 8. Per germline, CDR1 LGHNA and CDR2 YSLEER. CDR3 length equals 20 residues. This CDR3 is CASSQDSGLAGVGSTDTQYF. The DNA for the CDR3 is TGCGCCAGCAGCCAAGACTCGGGACTAGCGGGGGTGGGGAGCACAGATACGCAGTATTTT.

CDR3 coding DNA: TGTGCCAGCAGCCAAGTGGTTCGAGGAGGGAAGAAAGTCTACGAGCAGTACTTC. Encoded protein: CASSQVVRGGKKVYEQYF. The chain recombines TRBV3-1 (or the pseudogene TRBV3-2) with TRBJ2-7; TRBD2 might be the D (6 bases). The germline V gene encodes CDR1 LGHDT and CDR2 YNNKEL (reference sequence). V gave up 1 base and J gave up 3 bases, with 22 bases separating them. The CDR3 length is 18 residues.

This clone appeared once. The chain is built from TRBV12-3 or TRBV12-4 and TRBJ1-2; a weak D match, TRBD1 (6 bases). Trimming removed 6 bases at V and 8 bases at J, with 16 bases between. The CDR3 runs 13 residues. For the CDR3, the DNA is TGTGCCAGCAGCCGCAGCCTACAGGGCGGCTACACCTTC. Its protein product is CASSRSLQGGYTF.

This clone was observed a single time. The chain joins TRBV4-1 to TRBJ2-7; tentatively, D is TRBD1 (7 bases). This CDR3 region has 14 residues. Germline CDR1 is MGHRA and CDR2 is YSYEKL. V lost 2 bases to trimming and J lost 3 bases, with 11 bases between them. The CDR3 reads CASSQRQGGYEQYF. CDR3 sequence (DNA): TGCGCCAGCAGCCAACGTCAGGGGGGCTACGAGCAGTACTTC.

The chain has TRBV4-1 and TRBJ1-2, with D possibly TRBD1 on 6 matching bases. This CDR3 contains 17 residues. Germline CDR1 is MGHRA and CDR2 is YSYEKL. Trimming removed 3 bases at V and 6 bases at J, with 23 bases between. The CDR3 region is CASSHLGRGVDEDGYTF. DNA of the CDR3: TGCGCCAGCAGCCACCTCGGGAGGGGGGTAGATGAAGATGGCTACACCTTC.

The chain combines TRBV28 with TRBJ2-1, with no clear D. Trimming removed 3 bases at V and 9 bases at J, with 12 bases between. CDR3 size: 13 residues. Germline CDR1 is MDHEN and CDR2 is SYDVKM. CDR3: CASSLSRSSEQFF. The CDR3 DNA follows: TGTGCCAGCAGTTTGTCTCGTTCTAGTGAGCAGTTCTTC.

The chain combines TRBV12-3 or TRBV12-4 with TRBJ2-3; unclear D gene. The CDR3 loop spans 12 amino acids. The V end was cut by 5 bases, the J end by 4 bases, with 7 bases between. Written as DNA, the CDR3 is TGTGCCAGCAGTCGACGTCCAGATACGCAGTATTTT. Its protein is CASSRRPDTQYF.

CDR3 sequence reads: CASSAGGLGSGNTIYF. CDR3 coding DNA: TGTGCCAGCAGCGCCGGGGGACTCGGCTCTGGAAACACCATATATTTT. This chain joins TRBV9 and TRBJ1-3, with a possible D match to TRBD1 (5 bases). Germline V gives CDR1 SGDLS, CDR2 YYNGEE. The CDR3 loop spans 16 amino acids. V gave up 3 bases and J gave up 0 bases, with 13 bases separating them.

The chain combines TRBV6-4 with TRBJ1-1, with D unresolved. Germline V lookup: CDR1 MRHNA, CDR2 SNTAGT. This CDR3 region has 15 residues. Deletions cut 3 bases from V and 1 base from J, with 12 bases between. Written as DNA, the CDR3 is TGTGCCAGCAGTGAAACGACGGACCCGAACACTGAAGCTTTCTTT. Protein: CASSETTDPNTEAFF.

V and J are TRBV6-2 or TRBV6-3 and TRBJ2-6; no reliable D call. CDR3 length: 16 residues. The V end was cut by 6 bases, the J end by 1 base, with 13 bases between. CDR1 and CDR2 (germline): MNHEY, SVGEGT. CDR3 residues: CASSSGELSGANVLTF. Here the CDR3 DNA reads TGTGCCAGCAGCTCCGGAGAGTTGTCTGGGGCCAACGTCCTGACTTTC.

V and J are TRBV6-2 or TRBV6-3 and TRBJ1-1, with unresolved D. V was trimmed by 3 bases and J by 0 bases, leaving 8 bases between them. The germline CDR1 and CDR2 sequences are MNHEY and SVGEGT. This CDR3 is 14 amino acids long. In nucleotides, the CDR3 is TGTGCCAGCAGTTATCGACGGATGAACACTGAAGCTTTCTTT. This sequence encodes CASSYRRMNTEAFF.

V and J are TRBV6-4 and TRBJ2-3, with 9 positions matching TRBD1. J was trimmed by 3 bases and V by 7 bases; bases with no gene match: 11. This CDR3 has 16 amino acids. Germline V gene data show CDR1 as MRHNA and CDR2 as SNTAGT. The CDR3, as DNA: TGTGCCAGCACCATGGACCCGACAGGGGGAACAGATACGCAGTATTTT. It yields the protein CASTMDPTGGTDTQYF.

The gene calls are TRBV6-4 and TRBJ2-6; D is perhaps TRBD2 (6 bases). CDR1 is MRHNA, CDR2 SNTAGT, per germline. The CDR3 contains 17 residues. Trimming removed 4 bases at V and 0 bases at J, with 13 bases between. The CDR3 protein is CASSVEAGGSGANVLTF. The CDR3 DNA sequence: TGTGCCAGCAGTGTCGAAGCGGGTGGCTCTGGGGCCAACGTCCTGACTTTC.

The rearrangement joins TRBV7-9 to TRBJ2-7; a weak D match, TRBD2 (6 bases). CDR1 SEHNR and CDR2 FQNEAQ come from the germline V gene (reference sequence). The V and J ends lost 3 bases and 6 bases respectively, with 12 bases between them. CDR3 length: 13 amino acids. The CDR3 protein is CASSLMWRGEQYF. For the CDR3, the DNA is TGTGCCAGCAGCTTGATGTGGAGGGGCGAGCAGTACTTC.

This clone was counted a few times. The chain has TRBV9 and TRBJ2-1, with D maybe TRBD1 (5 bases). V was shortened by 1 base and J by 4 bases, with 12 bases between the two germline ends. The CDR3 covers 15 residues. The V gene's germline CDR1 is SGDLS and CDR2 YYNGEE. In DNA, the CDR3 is TGTGCCAGCAGCGTACTAGGGGCCCGGTACAATGAGCAGTTCTTC. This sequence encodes CASSVLGARYNEQFF.

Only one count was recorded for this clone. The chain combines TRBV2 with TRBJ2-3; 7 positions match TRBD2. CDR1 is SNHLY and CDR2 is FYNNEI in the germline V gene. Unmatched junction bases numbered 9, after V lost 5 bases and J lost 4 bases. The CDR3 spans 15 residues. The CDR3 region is CASSPREGTADTQYF. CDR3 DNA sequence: TGTGCCAGCAGTCCTAGGGAGGGCACGGCAGATACGCAGTATTTT.

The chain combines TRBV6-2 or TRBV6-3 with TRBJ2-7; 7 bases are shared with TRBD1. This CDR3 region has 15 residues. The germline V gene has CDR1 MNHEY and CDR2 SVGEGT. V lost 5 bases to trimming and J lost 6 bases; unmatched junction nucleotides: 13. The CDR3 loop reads CASSRQGENVAEQYF. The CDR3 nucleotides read TGTGCCAGCAGTCGACAGGGTGAGAATGTGGCCGAGCAGTACTTC.

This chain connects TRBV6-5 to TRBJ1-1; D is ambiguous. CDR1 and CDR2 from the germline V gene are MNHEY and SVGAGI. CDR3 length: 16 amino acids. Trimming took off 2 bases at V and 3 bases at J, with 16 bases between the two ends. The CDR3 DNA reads TGTGCCAGCAGTTACCGGTCCGGGATCGAGGACACTGAAGCTTTCTTT. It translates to CASSYRSGIEDTEAFF.

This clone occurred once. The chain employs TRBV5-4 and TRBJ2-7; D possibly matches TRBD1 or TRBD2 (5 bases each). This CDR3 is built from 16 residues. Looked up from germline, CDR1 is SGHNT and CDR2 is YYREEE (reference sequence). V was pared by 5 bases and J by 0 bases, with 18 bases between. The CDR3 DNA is TGTGCCAGCAGAAAACTCGGGGCAGATTCCTCCTACGAGCAGTACTTC. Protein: CASRKLGADSSYEQYF.

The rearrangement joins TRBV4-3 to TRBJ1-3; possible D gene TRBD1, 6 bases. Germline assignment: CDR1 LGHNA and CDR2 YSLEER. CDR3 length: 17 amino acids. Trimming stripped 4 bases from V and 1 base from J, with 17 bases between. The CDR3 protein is CASSPGGGVRSGNTIYF. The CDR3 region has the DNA TGCGCCAGCAGCCCAGGAGGGGGGGTAAGGTCTGGAAACACCATATATTTT.